This TCR beta chain was observed in a study of T cell repertoires in cytomegalovirus infection. Study background: Indications came from public TCR beta signatures; they pointed to CMV infection and to a matching HLA type.

In TCRdb, the reads were re-called with MiXCR into one record per CDR3 protein. The data contain 380,000 or so distinct CDR3 sequences, about 35% of them singletons. This clonotype appeared many times. Its target is unknown. Study-wide results and limits: Cumulative frequency of public TCR beta families picked out carriers of CMV plus the relevant HLA. HLA-C-restricted CMV-specific TCR beta clonotypes prevailed in the ex vivo response.

The CDR3 consists of 18 residues. Between the trimmed V and J ends, which lost 2 bases and 4 bases, there was a span of 22 bases. The source is a human donor in good health (CMV status not recorded). Some clones in this sample may be carry-over from other donors' samples. This specimen consisted of cultured PBMCs, obtained from culture after CMV antigen stimulation. This rearrangement joins TRBV12-3 or TRBV12-4 to TRBJ2-3; D perhaps matches TRBD1 (5 bases). The CDR3 loop reads CASSLKAGSVVAADTQYF. The CDR3 DNA is TGTGCCAGCAGTTTAAAGGCAGGGTCGGTTGTCGCGGCAGATACGCAGTATTTT.